This T cell receptor beta chain was documented in a study of blood T cell repertoires in COVID-19. Study details: The origin of the acute and convalescent COVID-19 samples was the United States, Italy and Spain.

The CDR3 totals 13 residues. V was trimmed by 5 bases and J by 5 bases, leaving 10 bases between them. Germline lookup yields CDR1 SGHVS and CDR2 FNYEAQ. Participants, about 18 to 100 years old, spanned 24 US areas. Symptom resolution, clearance, or two negative PCRs marked donors in Cohort 3 as recovered. Under the authors' procedure: Reference gene primer amplification in the assay estimated nucleated cell counts. Sequencing used immunoSEQ multiplex PCR; TCRdb keeps in-frame clones, though not all of them. V, J and clone size derive from that table, while D and trimming were established from the DNA sequence. The repertoire consists of roughly 260,000 clones, with around nine tenths occurring once and the leading ten covering under 3%. This clone was picked up one time.

The chain links TRBV7-6 to TRBJ1-5; D is undetermined. The sample consisted of PBMCs or T cells enriched from blood (not recorded which). This receptor was identified in a woman aged 18-29 years who had recovered from COVID-19. CDR3 sequence: CASSQVRDQPQHF. The CDR3 coding sequence is TGTGCCAGCAGCCAAGTTCGGGATCAGCCCCAGCATTTT.